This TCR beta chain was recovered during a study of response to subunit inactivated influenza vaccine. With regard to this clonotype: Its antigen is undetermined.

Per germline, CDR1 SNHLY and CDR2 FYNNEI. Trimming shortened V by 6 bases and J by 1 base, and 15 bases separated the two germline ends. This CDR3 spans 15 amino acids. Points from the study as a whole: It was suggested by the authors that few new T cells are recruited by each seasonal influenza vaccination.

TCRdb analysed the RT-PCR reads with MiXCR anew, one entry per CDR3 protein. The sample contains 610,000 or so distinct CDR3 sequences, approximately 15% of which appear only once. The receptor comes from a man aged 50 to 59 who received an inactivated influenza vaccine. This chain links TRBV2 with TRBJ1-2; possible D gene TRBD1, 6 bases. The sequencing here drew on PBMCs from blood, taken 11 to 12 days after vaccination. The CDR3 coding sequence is TGTGCCAGCAGCTCGGACAGATTCTTTAACTATGGCTACACCTTC. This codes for CASSSDRFFNYGYTF.